These 22 T cell receptor beta chains were sequenced from one sample in a study of CD8+ T cells in alopecia areata. cDNA serving as the sequencing template came from extracted, reverse transcribed RNA. Profiling relied on immunoSEQ multiplex PCR, and the TCRdb table lists in-frame clones only, not all of them. The table has about 210,000 clones, roughly 56% seen once. The treatment here: oral pan-JAK inhibitor, 5-10 mg twice daily. The starting material was CD4+ T cells sorted from blood, obtained at week 4, from a patient treated with tofacitinib. The receptors stem from a human donor with alopecia areata.

V is TRBV4-3 and J is TRBJ1-2; D is unclear. The CDR3 has 14 residues. The V gene lost 1 base and the J gene lost 4 bases, with 10 bases spanning the gap. In germline, CDR1 is LGHNA, CDR2 YSLEER. The CDR3 sequence: CASSQGVRSYGYTF. CDR3 DNA: TGCGCCAGCAGCCAAGGAGTCAGGAGCTATGGCTACACCTTC.

This clone was detected many times. This chain uses TRBV10-1 with TRBJ2-6; TRBD1 matches 9 bases. J was trimmed by 1 base and V by 4 bases; bases with no gene match: 8. Germline V lookup: CDR1 WNHNN, CDR2 SYGVQD (reference sequence). This CDR3 has 18 amino acids. As DNA, the CDR3 is TGCGCCAGCAGTGGGCAGACAGGGGGACCTTCTGGGGCCAACGTCCTGACTTTC. Residues: CASSGQTGGPSGANVLTF.

The rearrangement uses TRBV5-6 and TRBJ1-5, with D tentatively TRBD1 (6 bases). V was shortened by 3 bases and J by 3 bases, with 10 bases between the two germline ends. Germline V gene data show CDR1 as SGHDT and CDR2 as YYEEEE. The CDR3 covers 14 residues. The DNA of the CDR3 is TGTGCCAGCAGCTCAAGGACAGACAATCAGCCCCAGCATTTT. Translating gives CASSSRTDNQPQHF.

A few counts support this clone. J is TRBJ2-7 and V is TRBV7-2; the match to TRBD2 covers 11 bases. This CDR3 has 14 amino acids. Germline V CDR1 and CDR2: SGHTA, FQGNSA. With V trimmed by 1 base and J by 7 bases, 3 bases remained unmatched. The CDR3 region is CASSLGLAGLEQYF. The CDR3 DNA reads TGTGCCAGCAGCTTAGGACTAGCGGGGCTGGAGCAGTACTTC.

J is TRBJ2-1 and V is TRBV7-2; 7 positions match TRBD2. This CDR3 region has 16 residues. The J segment lost 8 bases and the V segment lost 4 bases, leaving 14 bases of the junction unmatched. The germline CDR1 and CDR2 sequences are SGHTA and FQGNSA. For the CDR3, the DNA is TGTGCCAGCAGCTCATGGACTAGGAGGCCCTCCGATGAGCAGTTCTTC. It is translated as CASSSWTRRPSDEQFF.

The chain couples TRBV7-2 to TRBJ2-3; D is undetermined. With 3 bases removed from V and 0 bases from J, the gap between germline ends came to 10 bases. Germline V gene sequence: CDR1 SGHTA, CDR2 FQGNSA. The CDR3 contains 15 residues. This CDR3 is CASSLRFTSTDTQYF. The CDR3 nucleotides read TGTGCCAGCAGCTTGCGGTTTACTAGCACAGATACGCAGTATTTT.

V is TRBV30 and J is TRBJ1-2, with TRBD1 matching over 8 bases. Germline V gene data show CDR1 as GTSNPN and CDR2 as SVGIG (reference sequence). The CDR3 contains 14 residues. V was clipped by 1 base and J by 2 bases; unmatched bases: 3. CDR3 bases: TGTGCCTGGAGTGGATCAGGGGGCAACTATGGCTACACCTTC. Its translation is CAWSGSGGNYGYTF.

The chain has TRBV5-6 and TRBJ1-6; tentatively, D is TRBD1 (5 bases). The V gene's germline CDR1 is SGHDT and CDR2 YYEEEE. The CDR3 runs to 15 residues. The ends were cut back, 4 bases at V and 5 bases at J, with 13 bases in the middle. The CDR3 region has the DNA TGTGCCAGCAGCCCCGGGACCTCTAATAATTCACCCCTCCACTTT. Its protein product is CASSPGTSNNSPLHF.

The chain links TRBV27 to TRBJ1-2, with D unresolved. Germline CDR1 and CDR2: MNHEY and SMNVEV (reference sequence). The CDR3 length is 13 residues. Deletions cut 5 bases from V and 8 bases from J, with 15 bases between. The CDR3 region has the DNA TGTGCCAGCAGTCCAACGGCCTCCTGGGGCTACACCTTC. This encodes CASSPTASWGYTF.

The gene calls are TRBV7-2 and TRBJ2-5, with D unclear. The CDR3 sequence is 12 residues long. The germline gives CDR1 SGHTA, CDR2 FQGNSA. Trimming removed 5 bases at V and 5 bases at J, with 9 bases between. The CDR3 DNA follows: TGTGCCAGCAGCCGGCCGATGGAGACCCAGTACTTC. Amino acids: CASSRPMETQYF.

In the case of this clone: In the same sample, other DNA sequences code for this CDR3. The V call is TRBV2, the J call TRBJ1-2, with D uncertain. The CDR3 loop spans 11 amino acids. The germline V and J ends were trimmed by 2 bases and 8 bases, with 6 bases remaining between them. CDR1 and CDR2 from the germline V gene are SNHLY and FYNNEI. The CDR3: CASSEPRGYTF. The CDR3 DNA reads TGTGCCAGCAGTGAACCGAGGGGCTACACCTTC. Full variable domain (rest looked up from reference TRBV2 and TRBJ1-2): EPEVTQTPSHQVTQMGQEVILRCVPISNHLYFYWYRQILGQKVEFLVSFYNNEISEKSEIFDDQFSVERPDGSNFTLKIRSTKLEDSAMYFCASSEPRGYTFGSGTRLTVV.

Worth noting for this clone: Within the sample, other DNA sequences also encode this same CDR3. This chain joins TRBV29-1 and TRBJ1-1; maybe TRBD1 (6 bases). The V end was cut by 3 bases, the J end by 1 base, with 12 bases between. The CDR3 runs 14 residues. From germline, CDR1 is SQVTM and CDR2 ANQGSEA. The CDR3 DNA is TGCAGCGTTGAGGGCCGACAGGCGAACACTGAAGCTTTCTTT. Amino acids: CSVEGRQANTEAFF.

The chain has TRBV10-2 and TRBJ2-5, with TRBD2 identical over 11 bases. J gave up 5 bases and V 5 bases, and 4 bases lay outside the gene matches. Germline V lookup: CDR1 WSHSY, CDR2 SAAADI. The CDR3 runs to 14 residues. The CDR3 sequence: CASSLLAGVETQYF. CDR3 DNA sequence: TGCGCCAGCAGTCTACTAGCGGGGGTTGAGACCCAGTACTTC.

This clone showed up just once. The V gene is TRBV5-6, the J gene TRBJ2-6; 9 positions match TRBD1. Germline V lookup: CDR1 SGHDT, CDR2 YYEEEE. The CDR3 sequence is 18 residues long. The V and J ends lost 6 bases and 3 bases, in that order; junction bases with no gene match: 13. CDR3 in amino acids: CASTPPGQGNFGANVLTF. The CDR3 bases are TGTGCCAGCACTCCGCCGGGACAGGGTAATTTTGGGGCCAACGTCCTGACTTTC.

V usage is TRBV7-2 and J usage is TRBJ1-1; 9 bases are a match to TRBD1. Germline CDR1 reads SGHTA; CDR2 reads FQGNSA. The length of the CDR3 is 15 residues. J lost 7 bases, V lost 5 bases, and 11 bases had no gene match. DNA for the CDR3: TGTGCCAGCAGCGCAACAGGGGGCCTGATGGTTGAAGCTTTCTTT. Translated, it gives CASSATGGLMVEAFF.

V usage is TRBV29-1 and J usage is TRBJ2-5; no firm D call. V was trimmed by 5 bases and J by 5 bases, leaving 12 bases between them. The CDR3 runs to 12 residues. The germline CDR1 and CDR2 sequences are SQVTM and ANQGSEA. The CDR3 reads CSVSQAAETQYF. Here the CDR3 DNA reads TGCAGCGTTAGTCAAGCTGCGGAGACCCAGTACTTC.

This clone occurred a few times. The chain joins TRBV2 to TRBJ2-3; D ambiguous. The CDR3 is made up of 14 amino acids. Between the trimmed V and J ends, which lost 5 bases and 0 bases, there was a span of 9 bases. Germline CDR1 is SNHLY and CDR2 is FYNNEI. DNA for the CDR3: TGTGCCAGCAGTCCGGGTCTCAGCACAGATACGCAGTATTTT. This codes for CASSPGLSTDTQYF.

This clone has a handful of counts. The J gene is TRBJ2-1, the V gene TRBV4-3; 12 bases align to TRBD2. J gave up 7 bases and V 5 bases, and 9 bases lay outside the gene matches. The CDR3 runs to 16 residues. Germline-derived CDR1 and CDR2 are LGHNA and YSLEER. The CDR3 protein is CASSYGLAGTGNEQFF. CDR3 sequence (DNA): TGCGCCAGCAGCTACGGACTAGCGGGAACGGGGAATGAGCAGTTCTTC.

The gene calls are TRBV10-2 and TRBJ2-1; 11 bases agree with TRBD2. Germline V gene data show CDR1 as WSHSY and CDR2 as SAAADI. Unmatched junction bases numbered 6, after V lost 0 bases and J lost 8 bases. This CDR3 is 16 amino acids long. CDR3 amino acids: CASSESGTSGGDEQFF. CDR3 nucleotide sequence: TGCGCCAGCAGTGAGTCCGGGACTAGCGGAGGAGATGAGCAGTTCTTC.

This clone was counted many times. The rearrangement links TRBV6-6 to TRBJ2-7; D not resolved. V lost 7 bases to trimming and J lost 1 base, with 5 bases between them. Germline V gene data show CDR1 as MNHNY and CDR2 as SVGAGI (reference sequence). CDR3 length: 11 residues. The CDR3 loop reads CASTGSYEQYF. The CDR3 coding sequence is TGTGCCAGCACCGGATCCTACGAGCAGTACTTC.

The J gene is TRBJ2-1, the V gene TRBV9, with 10 positions matching TRBD2. Germline CDR1 SGDLS, CDR2 YYNGEE. The CDR3 length is 16 residues. Unmatched junction bases numbered 10, after V lost 4 bases and J lost 6 bases. This CDR3 is CASSRSLAGGGNEQFF. CDR3 nucleotide sequence: TGTGCCAGCAGCCGCAGTTTAGCGGGGGGAGGCAATGAGCAGTTCTTC.

As to this clone: At one end, the junction sequence differs from germline, possibly due to a read error. J is TRBJ1-2 and V is TRBV25-1; a possible D gene is TRBD1 (5 bases). Per the germline V gene, CDR1 is MGHDK and CDR2 is SYGVNS. CDR3 length: 12 residues. The CDR3 loop is CASSEWGEGYTF. In DNA form, the CDR3 reads TGTGCCAGCAGCGAATGGGGCGAAGGCTACACCTTC.